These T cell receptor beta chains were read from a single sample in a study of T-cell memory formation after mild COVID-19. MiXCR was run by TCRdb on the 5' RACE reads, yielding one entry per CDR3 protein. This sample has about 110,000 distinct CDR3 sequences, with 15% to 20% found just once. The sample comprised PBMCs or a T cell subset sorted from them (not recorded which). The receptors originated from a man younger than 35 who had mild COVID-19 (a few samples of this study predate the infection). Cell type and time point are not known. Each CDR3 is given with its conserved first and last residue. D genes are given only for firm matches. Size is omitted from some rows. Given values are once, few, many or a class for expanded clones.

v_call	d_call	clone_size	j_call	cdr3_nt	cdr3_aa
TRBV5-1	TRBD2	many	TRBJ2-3	TGCGCCAGCAGCTTGGCCCGACTAGCGGGGGGGCAATTAGATACGCAGTATTTT	CASSLARLAGGQLDTQYF
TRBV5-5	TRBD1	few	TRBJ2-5	TGTGCCAGCAGTAGAAGACAGGGAGAAGAGACCCAGTACTTC	CASSRRQGEETQYF
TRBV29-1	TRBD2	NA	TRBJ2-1	TGCAGCGTTGACCGCGGACTAGCGGGACCGGAGCAGTTCTTC	CSVDRGLAGPEQFF
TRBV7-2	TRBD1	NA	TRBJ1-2	TGTGCCAGCAGCTTAGGGGGACAGGGCTTTGCCTATGGCTACACCTTC	CASSLGGQGFAYGYTF
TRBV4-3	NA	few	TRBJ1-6	TGCGCCAGCAGCCCGTCAGAGAGCGCTTGGACCAATTCACCCCTCCACTTT	CASSPSESAWTNSPLHF
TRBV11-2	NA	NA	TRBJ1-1	TGTGCCAGCAGCTTAGTAATTAGGGGGGACACTGAAGCTTTCTTT	CASSLVIRGDTEAFF
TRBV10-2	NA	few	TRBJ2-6	TGCGCCAGCAGTGAGGCCAACGTCCTGACTTTC	CASSEANVLTF
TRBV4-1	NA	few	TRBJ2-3	TGCGCCAGCAGCCAACTCATTGAGAGCACAGATACGCAGTATTTT	CASSQLIESTDTQYF
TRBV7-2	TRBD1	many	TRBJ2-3	TGTGCCAGCAGCTCGACCGCGGGGACAGGGTGGACAGATACGCAGTATTTT	CASSSTAGTGWTDTQYF
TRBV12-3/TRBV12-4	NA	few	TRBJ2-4	TGTGCCAGCAGTTTAGCCCGGATAAAAAACATTCAGTACTTC	CASSLARIKNIQYF
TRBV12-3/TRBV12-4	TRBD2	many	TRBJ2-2	TGTGCCAGCAGCCAGCTAGCGGGGGGGCCAGCCGGGGAGCTGTTTTTT	CASSQLAGGPAGELFF
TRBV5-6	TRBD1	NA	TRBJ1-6	TGTGCCAGCGTCCGATGGGGACAGGGGGAGACACCCCTCCACTTT	CASVRWGQGETPLHF
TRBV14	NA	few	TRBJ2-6	TGTGCCAGCAGCCAAGGGCGCTCTGGGGCCAACGTCCTGACTTTC	CASSQGRSGANVLTF
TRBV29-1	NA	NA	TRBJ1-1	TGCAGCGTTGAAGTAGGCAGGGACACTGAAGCTTTCTTT	CSVEVGRDTEAFF
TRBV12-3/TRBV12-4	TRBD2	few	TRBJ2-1	TGTGCCAGCAGTTTACGACTAGCGGAGTACAATGAGCAGTTCTTC	CASSLRLAEYNEQFF
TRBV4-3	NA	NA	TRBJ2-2	TGCGCCAGCAGCCTCCTAGTAGGCGGGGGCGAGGGCGGGGAGCTGTTTTTT	CASSLLVGGGEGGELFF
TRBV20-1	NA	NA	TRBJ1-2	TGCAGTACTTTACGACAGGCGCCCTATGGCTACACCTTC	CSTLRQAPYGYTF